The present entry profiles one T cell receptor beta chain with its context. This specimen belongs to a study of blood T cell repertoires in COVID-19. TCRdb's table, derived via immunoSEQ multiplex PCR, lists solely in-frame clones and lacks some. The sample has 250,000 or so clones; 88% are singletons. This CDR3 is 16 amino acids long. CDR1 is WSHSY and CDR2 is SAAADI in the germline V gene. The J segment lost 8 bases and the V segment lost 8 bases, leaving 12 bases of the junction unmatched. Specimen: peripheral blood. This chain uses TRBV10-2 with TRBJ2-1; 13 bases match TRBD2. The receptor was isolated from a woman aged 60-70 years with acute or convalescent COVID-19. The CDR3 sequence: CASLRPGLAGNDEQFF. The CDR3 DNA follows: TGCGCCAGCCTTAGACCGGGACTAGCGGGGAACGATGAGCAGTTCTTC.